This section outlines one TCR beta chain sequence together with its context. It has no known antigen specificity. Per-nucleotide qualities are absent, and no much larger clonotype sits a single base away. The method was the immunoSEQ multiplex PCR assay. DNA from the CD4+ T cells that had been cultured and isolated underwent TCR beta CDR3 sequencing. Under the source paper's analysis protocol: Non-productive TCR sequences were removed, reads were trimmed to the CDR3 region, and CDR3s of at least 7 amino acids were retained. Antigen-specific clonotypes were identified using the MANAFEST web app by comparison of expansion in peptide wells against reference cultures. Positive clones required FDR<0.05 expansion versus reference and all other wells, odds ratio above 5, and frequency above 0.1% in two replicate wells. Cross-reactive clonotypes were defined as significantly expanded in SARS-CoV-2 spike wells and in at least one common cold coronavirus spike condition. Levenshtein distance calculated with the stringdist R package was used to assess CDR3 similarity, and unrooted trees were constructed with ape in R 3.6.1. TCRdb limited this immuneACCESS table to in-frame rearrangements with V and J called. A share of clones is missing; checked studies link under half to unresolved V genes, and the rest is unexplained. D and trimming come from the DNA, and the V and J calls and clone size come from that table. This sample is represented by about 44,000 clones; over 60% of them were singletons. The leading ten clones occupy 3% to 4% of the sample.

CDR1 and CDR2 (LNHDA, SQIVND) derive from the germline V gene (reference sequence). V and J are trimmed by 5 bases and 0 bases, and the gene matches miss 3 bases of the junction. CDR3 length: 14 amino acids, cysteine to phenylalanine. The sequence is cut down to CDR3 DNA, 42 bases in frame from base 1. This sample is part of a study of vaccination effects on CD4 cells after COVID-19 (dated by TCRdb to the early 2020s). At the level of the whole study: To identify antigen-specific CD4+ T cell clonotypes by their expansion, the ViraFEST assay first stimulated PBMC with viral peptide pools and then applied TCR sequencing. Samples were taken from three convalescent patients early (day +14) and late (day +241, +227, +161 respectively) after vaccination. Post-vaccine samples across the study were collected a median of 72 days after the second dose, with a range of 14 to 241. Two million PBMC per well were cultured with approximately 10 ug/ml peptides in IMDM containing 5% human AB serum, approximately 9.9 IU/ml IL-2 and gentamicin. The study compared SARS-CoV-2 spike-specific CD4+ TCR repertoires before and after mRNA vaccination in COVID-19 convalescent patients and infection-naive vaccine recipients. A total of 10 COVID-19 convalescent patients and several SARS-CoV-2-naive healthy vaccine recipients were included in the full study. In the study, cultures from other donors were sequenced using the Oncomine TCR Beta short-read assay on an Illumina iSeq 100. Paper-wide results and their limitations: Among convalescent patients, the spike-reactive repertoire after vaccination was made up mainly of new vaccine-induced clones that were largely distinct from the clones induced by infection. Marked clonal contraction was observed in both infection-induced and vaccine-induced clones at late post-vaccination timepoints, consistent with waning T cell responses. Only a small number of convalescent patients were included, and no early post-infection timepoints were available, which limited the study.

After 10 days of culture, CD4+ T cells were isolated with the EasySep CD4+ T cell isolation kit. PCR-confirmed SARS-CoV-2 infection had occurred in convalescent patients between March and December 2020, before the Alpha, Beta and Delta variants emerged in the United States. Each participant got two doses of an mRNA SARS-CoV-2 vaccine, either BNT162b2 or mRNA-1273. Half of the culture medium was replaced with fresh IL-2-containing medium on days 3 and 7. Unless otherwise noted, each peptide stimulation condition was cultured in triplicate wells. PBMC were separated from whole blood using Ficoll-Paque Plus gradient centrifugation and were then either cryopreserved at -140C or used fresh. The QIAamp micro DNA kit was used to extract genomic DNA from the cultured CD4+ T cells.

This specimen was CD4+ T cells from PBMCs cultured without peptide, taken after COVID-19 vaccination. The clonotype was recovered from a human donor who had a prior SARS-CoV-2 infection. This chain is built from TRBV19 and TRBJ2-7, with 8 middle bases fitting TRBD2. At the DNA level, the sequence is TGTGCCAGTAGTGATAGCGGGGTCTCCTACGAGCAGTACTTC. This translates into CASSDSGVSYEQYF.